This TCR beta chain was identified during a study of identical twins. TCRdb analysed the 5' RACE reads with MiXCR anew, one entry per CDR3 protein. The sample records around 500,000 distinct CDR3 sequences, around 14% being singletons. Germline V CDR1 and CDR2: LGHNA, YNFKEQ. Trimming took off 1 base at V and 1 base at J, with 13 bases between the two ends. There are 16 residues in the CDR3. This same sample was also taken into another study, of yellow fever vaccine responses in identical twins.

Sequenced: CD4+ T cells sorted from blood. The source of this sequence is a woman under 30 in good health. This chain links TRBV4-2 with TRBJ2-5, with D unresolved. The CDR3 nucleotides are TGTGCCAGCAGCCAAGGGAGACTGGGGTCCCAAGAGACCCAGTACTTC. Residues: CASSQGRLGSQETQYF.